Below, 29 T cell receptor beta chains from the same sample are listed, as sequenced in a study of CD8 T cells in ankylosing spondylitis. TCRdb called the 5' RACE reads again in MiXCR, with one record for every CDR3 protein. The sample carries around 130,000 distinct CDR3 sequences, roughly 9% recorded once. Sequenced input: blood, either unsorted or a sorted T cell fraction (not recorded which). Every receptor here comes from a male donor with ankylosing spondylitis or in good health (not recorded which).

Points on this clonotype: A much larger clone differs from this one at a single base, so this may be a read error. The V gene is TRBV27, the J gene TRBJ1-5; the D is unclear. The CDR3 spans 16 residues. The V gene's germline CDR1 is MNHEY and CDR2 SMNVEV (reference sequence). V lost 5 bases and J lost 6, with 20 bases in between. CDR3: CASSRSFGVGTQPQHF. Here the CDR3 DNA reads TGTGCCAGCAGTAGGTCTTTCGGGGTGGGCACTCAGCCCCAGCATTTT.

The chain has TRBV3-2 and TRBJ2-1; the D segment call TRBD1 is taken from the table without a DNA check. TRBV3-2 counts as a pseudogene. The CDR3 extends over 17 amino acids. CDR3 residues: CASSHLTRHGNYNEQFF. The DNA of the CDR3 is TGTGCCAGCAGCCATTTGACCCGGCACGGAAACTACAATGAGCAGTTCTTC.

This clonotype has only a few counts. The genes are TRBV14 and TRBJ2-2, with D possibly TRBD1 on 6 matching bases. The length of the CDR3 is 15 residues. The V gene's germline CDR1 is SGHDN and CDR2 FVKESK. V was shortened by 3 bases and J by 4 bases, with 12 bases between the two germline ends. The CDR3 sequence: CASSHRTAPTGELFF. CDR3 nucleotide sequence: TGTGCCAGCAGCCACCGGACAGCTCCCACCGGGGAGCTGTTTTTT.

A note on this clonotype: The junction and the germline gene differ at one end; a read error may be behind it. This chain uses TRBV12-3 or TRBV12-4 with TRBJ2-6; 9 nucleotides align to TRBD1. There are 19 residues in the CDR3. DNA of the CDR3: TGTGCCTGCAGCCCGACCTTAGGACAGGGGATGGCGGGGGCCAACGTCCTGACTTTC. It encodes CACSPTLGQGMAGANVLTF.

This clonotype was found many times. The chain carries TRBV5-1 and TRBJ2-5, with no clear D. Trimming took off 7 bases at V and 6 bases at J, with 4 bases between the two ends. The V gene's germline CDR1 is SGHRS and CDR2 YFSETQ. The CDR3 loop spans 9 amino acids. CDR3 nucleotides: TGCGCCAGCTGGAAGACCCAGTACTTC. The encoded protein is CASWKTQYF.

This clonotype was detected ten times or more. This CDR3 is CASSTSRTSGSRTGELFF. The CDR3 coding sequence is TGTGCCAGCAGCACCTCTCGGACTAGCGGGAGTCGGACCGGGGAGCTGTTTTTT. The J gene is TRBJ2-2, the V gene TRBV7-6; 13 bases are shared with TRBD2. This CDR3 comprises 18 residues. Trimming removed 5 bases from V and 5 bases from J; junction bases left unmatched: 11. Germline CDR1 is SGHVS and CDR2 is FNYEAQ. Full variable domain (outside the CDR3, taken from reference TRBV7-6 and TRBJ2-2): GAGVSQSPRYKVTKRGQDVALRCDPISGHVSLYWYRQALGQGPEFLTYFNYEAQQDKSGLPNDRFSAERPEGSISTLTIQRTEQRDSAMYRCASSTSRTSGSRTGELFFGEGSRLTVL.

This clonotype appeared a few times. The chain employs TRBV2 and TRBJ1-1; D not certain. CDR1 and CDR2 from the germline V gene are SNHLY and FYNNEI. The V and J ends lost 5 bases and 9 bases respectively, with 19 bases between them. This CDR3 is built from 14 residues. DNA for the CDR3: TGTGCCAGCAGTCGAGAGAAGCGGGTGGAACAAGCTTTCTTT. Protein product: CASSREKRVEQAFF.

The chain is built from TRBV30 and TRBJ2-7; 12 bases line up with TRBD2. V lost 4 bases, J lost 6 bases, and 4 bases stayed unmatched. Germline CDR1 is GTSNPN and CDR2 is SVGIG (reference sequence). The CDR3 is 13 residues long. DNA of the CDR3: TGTGCCTGGACGACTAGCGGGAGTGGCGAGCAGTACTTC. Translated: CAWTTSGSGEQYF. The whole variable domain, filled in from reference TRBV30 and TRBJ2-7, reads SQTIHQWPATLVQPVGSPLSLECTVEGTSNPNLYWYRQAAGRGLQLLFYSVGIGQISSEVPQNLSASRPQDRQFILSSKKLLLSDSGFYLCAWTTSGSGEQYFGPGTRLTVT.

In this sample, this clonotype turned up many times. The V and J genes are TRBV7-9 and TRBJ2-7, with a tentative D call TRBD2 (5 bases). Trimming shortened V by 4 bases and J by 2 bases, and 12 bases separated the two germline ends. Looked up from germline, CDR1 is SEHNR and CDR2 is FQNEAQ (reference sequence). The CDR3 spans 14 residues. This CDR3 is CASSSLTLAYEQYF. CDR3 bases: TGTGCCAGCAGCTCCCTCACACTAGCCTACGAGCAGTACTTC.

This clonotype was counted at least ten times. This chain uses TRBV7-2 with TRBJ1-6, with D maybe TRBD1 (6 bases). The germline CDR1 and CDR2 sequences are SGHTA and FQGNSA. This CDR3 is 14 amino acids long. The germline V and J ends were trimmed by 4 bases and 10 bases, with 14 bases remaining between them. CDR3 nucleotide sequence: TGTGCCAGCAGCTATACAGGGCCGGAATCACCCCTCCACTTT. This gives the protein CASSYTGPESPLHF.

This clonotype has a handful of counts. The chain recombines TRBV14 with TRBJ1-1; TRBD1 matches at 8 bases. The germline gives CDR1 SGHDN, CDR2 FVKESK. The CDR3 has 16 amino acids. V dropped 0 bases and J dropped 3; count of bases not matched to a gene: 6. The CDR3 is CASSQDGQGGYTEAFF. CDR3 bases: TGTGCCAGCAGCCAAGACGGACAGGGAGGGTACACTGAAGCTTTCTTT.

The table lists this clonotype with many counts. The V gene is TRBV5-1, the J gene TRBJ2-1, with D possibly being TRBD2 (6 bases). The V end was cut by 2 bases, the J end by 8 bases, with 14 bases between. This CDR3 has 14 amino acids. Per the germline V gene, CDR1 is SGHRS and CDR2 is YFSETQ. The CDR3 DNA reads TGCGCCAGCAGCTTACCGGGAGCCTGGGATGAGCAGTTCTTC. Translation: CASSLPGAWDEQFF.

In its sample, this clonotype was seen many times. The gene calls are TRBV11-1 and TRBJ2-1; D possibly corresponds to TRBD2 (6 bases). V was shortened by 5 bases and J by 0 bases, with 20 bases between the two germline ends. The CDR3 sequence is 18 residues long. Germline values: CDR1 SGHAT, CDR2 FQDESV (reference sequence). The CDR3 sequence: CASSERRRAGRSYNEQFF. In DNA form, the CDR3 reads TGTGCCAGCAGCGAAAGGCGGAGGGCGGGCCGCTCCTACAATGAGCAGTTCTTC.

The chain joins TRBV4-3 to TRBJ2-7; possibly TRBD1 or TRBD2 for D (5 bases each). With 1 base removed from V and 3 bases from J, the gap between germline ends came to 13 bases. Germline V gives CDR1 LGHNA, CDR2 YSLEER. This CDR3 comprises 15 residues. The CDR3 here is CASSQATGPGYEQYF. CDR3 in DNA: TGCGCCAGCAGCCAAGCGACGGGACCTGGCTACGAGCAGTACTTC.

This clonotype was seen at least ten times. The chain uses TRBV20-1 and TRBJ2-2, with TRBD2 as a possible D gene (6 bases). The CDR3 totals 13 residues. Germline V lookup: CDR1 DFQATT, CDR2 SNEGSKA (reference sequence). Deletions cut 0 bases from V and 8 bases from J, with 10 bases between. CDR3 amino acids: CSARDPSAGELFF. DNA of the CDR3: TGCAGTGCTAGAGATCCTAGCGCAGGGGAGCTGTTTTTT.

This clonotype was observed at least ten times. This chain joins TRBV12-3 or TRBV12-4 and TRBJ1-1; D unclear. The V gene lost 6 bases and the J gene lost 4 bases, with 12 bases spanning the gap. This CDR3 spans 13 amino acids. The chain's CDR3 is CASRISTGTEAFF. The CDR3 nucleotides are TGTGCCAGCAGAATTAGTACGGGCACTGAAGCTTTCTTT.

The chain joins TRBV20-1 to TRBJ2-7, with 8 positions matching TRBD1. CDR1 DFQATT and CDR2 SNEGSKA come from the germline V gene (reference sequence). This CDR3 region has 15 residues. V was clipped by 6 bases and J by 7 bases; unmatched bases: 17. CDR3 DNA sequence: TGCAGTGCGCCGAAAAGGCACAGGGGGTTTGGTGAGCAGTACTTC. Translating gives CSAPKRHRGFGEQYF.

This clonotype was detected many times. The rearrangement uses TRBV20-1 and TRBJ2-3; possibly TRBD2 for D (5 bases). The CDR3 sequence is 16 residues long. CDR1 and CDR2 (germline): DFQATT, SNEGSKA (reference sequence). Trimming pared 3 bases from V and 2 bases from J, leaving 18 bases between. The CDR3 region is CSARRAGGTLTDTQYF. DNA for the CDR3: TGCAGTGCTAGGCGGGCAGGCGGAACGCTCACAGATACGCAGTATTTT.

This chain links TRBV20-1 with TRBJ1-1; D unclear. In germline, CDR1 is DFQATT, CDR2 SNEGSKA (reference sequence). V lost 2 bases to trimming and J lost 3 bases, with 7 bases between them. The CDR3 is 12 residues long. The CDR3 bases are TGCAGTGCTAGACTCGACCACACTGAAGCTTTCTTT. Its translation: CSARLDHTEAFF.

There are many counts of this clonotype. This chain uses TRBV7-8 with TRBJ2-3, with TRBD2 identical over 8 bases. This CDR3 comprises 18 residues. Germline CDR1 SGHVS, CDR2 FQNEAQ. Losses at the gene ends were 5 bases for V and 0 bases for J; bases not matched to a gene: 13. The CDR3 spells CASSLPRAGGVSTDTQYF. CDR3 sequence (DNA): TGTGCCAGCAGCCTCCCCCGGGCGGGGGGAGTTAGCACAGATACGCAGTATTTT.

Comment on this clonotype: This may stem from a read error, because a much larger clone lies one nucleotide away. The CDR3 bases are TGTGCCAGCAGTGAAGTCTCTCAGGGACTGAGATACAATGAGCAGTTCTTC. This gives the protein CASSEVSQGLRYNEQFF. The V call is TRBV2, the J call TRBJ2-1; D may be TRBD2 (6 bases). CDR1 SNHLY and CDR2 FYNNEI come from the germline V gene. The CDR3 runs 17 residues. V lost 1 base and J 4 bases, leaving 17 bases between the germline ends.

This clonotype was recorded many times. The chain joins TRBV7-2 to TRBJ2-7; D ambiguous. V shed 5 bases and J shed 6 bases, with 14 bases lying between them. Germline V CDR1 and CDR2: SGHTA, FQGNSA. There are 13 residues in the CDR3. Here the CDR3 DNA reads TGTGCCAGCAGCCCGGATCTCAGGATCGAGCAGTACTTC. Its translation is CASSPDLRIEQYF.

The V gene is TRBV18, the J gene TRBJ1-6; D gene uncertain. With 4 bases removed from V and 8 bases from J, the gap between germline ends came to 12 bases. Germline V gene data show CDR1 as KGHSH and CDR2 as LQKENI. The CDR3 length is 14 residues. CDR3 bases: TGTGCCAGCTCACTTGGGCAAATCGATTCACCCCTCCACTTT. Protein: CASSLGQIDSPLHF.

The gene calls are TRBV29-1 and TRBJ1-2; TRBD1 is a possible D gene (6 bases). The CDR3 spans 13 residues. Trimming stripped 3 bases from V and 4 bases from J, with 12 bases between. Germline V gene sequence: CDR1 SQVTM, CDR2 ANQGSEA. CDR3 coding DNA: TGCAGCGTTGAGAGGGGGGTTGGCTATGGCTACACCTTC. It translates to CSVERGVGYGYTF.

This clonotype occurred many times. The rearrangement joins TRBV7-2 to TRBJ2-5; D is unclear. This CDR3 has 17 amino acids. Trimming cost V 5 bases and J 5 bases, with 24 bases left between them. Germline V CDR1 and CDR2: SGHTA, FQGNSA. CDR3 sequence reads: CASSLGRYLAGGETQYF. For the CDR3, the DNA is TGTGCCAGCAGCCTTGGTCGATATCTCGCAGGTGGGGAGACCCAGTACTTC.

In this sample, this clonotype turned up many times. The chain couples TRBV12-3 or TRBV12-4 to TRBJ2-7; 9 bases are shared with TRBD1. J lost 8 bases, V lost 5 bases, and 7 bases had no gene match. The CDR3 runs to 13 residues. The CDR3 region is CASSPGQGEKQYF. The CDR3 bases are TGTGCCAGCAGTCCGGGACAGGGTGAAAAGCAGTACTTC.

The chain links TRBV5-1 to TRBJ1-4, with no clear D. Germline CDR1 reads SGHRS; CDR2 reads YFSETQ. The germline V and J ends were trimmed by 3 bases and 3 bases, with 12 bases remaining between them. This CDR3 spans 15 amino acids. The CDR3 sequence: CASSSDYMANEKLFF. DNA for the CDR3: TGCGCCAGCAGCTCGGACTATATGGCTAATGAAAAACTGTTTTTT.

This chain connects TRBV30 to TRBJ1-1; 7 nucleotides line up with TRBD1. Germline CDR1 is GTSNPN and CDR2 is SVGIG (reference sequence). This CDR3 comprises 12 residues. V shed 5 bases and J 1 base; nucleotides not matched to a gene: 1. The DNA for the CDR3 is TGTGCCTGGGGACAGGAGAACACTGAAGCTTTCTTT. This codes for CAWGQENTEAFF.

This clonotype was recorded a few times. V is TRBV4-3 and J is TRBJ2-3, with 7 bases matching TRBD2. The length of the CDR3 is 19 residues. Germline V CDR1 and CDR2: LGHNA, YSLEER. V was pared by 0 bases and J by 3 bases, with 15 bases of the junction left unmatched. CDR3 sequence reads: CASSQELVRGAGKTDTQYF. In nucleotides, the CDR3 is TGCGCCAGCAGCCAAGAACTGGTCCGGGGAGCGGGAAAGACAGATACGCAGTATTTT.